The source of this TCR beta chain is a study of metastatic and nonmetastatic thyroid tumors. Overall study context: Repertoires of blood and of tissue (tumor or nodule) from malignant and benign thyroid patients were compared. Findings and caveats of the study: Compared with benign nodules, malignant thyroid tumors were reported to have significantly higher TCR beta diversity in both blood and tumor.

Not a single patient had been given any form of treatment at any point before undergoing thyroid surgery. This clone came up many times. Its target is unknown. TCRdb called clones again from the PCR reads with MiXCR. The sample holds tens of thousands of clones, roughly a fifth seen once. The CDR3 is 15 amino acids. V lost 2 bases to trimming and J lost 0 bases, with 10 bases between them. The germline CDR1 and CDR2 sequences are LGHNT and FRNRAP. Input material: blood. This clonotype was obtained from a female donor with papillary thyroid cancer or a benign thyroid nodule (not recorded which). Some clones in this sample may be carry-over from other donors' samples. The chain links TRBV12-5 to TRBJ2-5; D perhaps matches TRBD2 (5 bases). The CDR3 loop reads CASGLSTSYQETQYF. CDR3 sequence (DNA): TGTGCTAGTGGTTTGTCTACTAGTTACCAAGAGACCCAGTACTTC.